The T cell receptor (beta chain) under discussion was sequenced for a study of identical twins. Overall study findings and caveats: Within cord blood, abundant beta clonotypes carried fewer insertions, but memory repertoires showed no such trend.

Remarks on this clonotype: Its antigen is unknown.

MiXCR was run by TCRdb on the 5' RACE reads, yielding one entry per CDR3 protein. The table records about 790,000 distinct CDR3 sequences, about 18% of them present only once. This sample was also put to use in a study of T cells expressing NK-cell markers.

This receptor was obtained from a woman aged 18 to 35 in good health. Sequenced material: PBMCs.

Written as DNA, the CDR3 is TGTGCCATTCCGCGGGGAAACTCCTACGAGCAGTACTTC. This gives the protein CAIPRGNSYEQYF. V is TRBV10-3 and J is TRBJ2-7; D may be TRBD2 (6 bases). Trimming shortened V by 9 bases and J by 0 bases, and 12 bases separated the two germline ends. The germline V gene encodes CDR1 ENHRY and CDR2 SYGVKD. The CDR3 has 13 amino acids.